This T cell receptor beta chain was captured in a study of OX40 agonist ivuxolimab in advanced cancers. Study as a whole: Eligibility rules accepted prior anti-PD-1, anti-PD-L1 or anti-CTLA-4 therapy, and over 30% had some.

Sequencing used immunoSEQ multiplex PCR; TCRdb keeps in-frame clones, though not all of them. This sample has 55,000 to 65,000 clones, with more than 65% found just once. The CDR3 runs 13 residues. V lost 3 bases, J lost 5 bases, and 10 bases lay in between. Germline loops: CDR1 SGHTA, CDR2 FQGTGA. The sequenced sample was CD4+ or CD8+ T cells sorted from blood, obtained in a trial of the OX40 agonist ivuxolimab. This receptor was obtained from an adult with an advanced solid tumor such as melanoma, head and neck, liver or kidney cancer. The chain carries TRBV7-3 and TRBJ2-5; D is unclear. CDR3 amino acids: CASSLVLAETQYF. CDR3 DNA: TGTGCCAGCAGCTTGGTACTGGCGGAGACCCAGTACTTC.